This T cell receptor (beta chain) stems from a study of CD8+ T cells in alopecia areata (dated by TCRdb to the late 2010s). As for the study more broadly: The treated patients, all with moderate-to-severe alopecia areata, were enrolled in an open-label pilot trial of oral tofacitinib given at 5 to 10 mg twice daily. The RNA source kit depended on sample type: the PAXgene miRNA kit for fixed scalp, the miRNeasy kit for PBMCs, and the RNeasy kit for mouse skin. For the treated patients, the SALT score, which quantifies what percentage of scalp surface area is affected, served as the measure of disease severity. Patients on tofacitinib were biopsied at baseline and after 4 and 24 weeks of treatment, and several of the patients also had a later scalp biopsy. Clonality in the scalp was compared among normal scalp (n=4), patchy alopecia areata scalp (n=8), and alopecia totalis/universalis scalp (n=8). The study used high-throughput TCRbeta sequencing to examine T cell clonal expansion in alopecia areata, in both the C3H/HeJ mouse model and human patients. Tofacitinib was given for 6 to 18 months, followed by 6 months of follow-up off drug to assess delayed response and recurrence. TCRbeta CDR3 regions were amplified by immunoSEQ multiplex PCR with 35 Vbeta forward and 13 Jbeta reverse primers. Human TCRbeta sequencing covered scalp tissue and sorted CD4+ and CD8+ peripheral blood T cells from patchy and totalis/universalis alopecia areata patients and healthy controls.

This clone was picked up a small number of times. The target of this receptor is not known. One end of the junction varies from germline; a read error may be responsible. The library was obtained by the immunoSEQ multiplex PCR assay. For TCR sequencing, RNA was extracted from every sample and reverse transcribed into cDNA to serve as template. First-strand cDNA was synthesized using SuperScript III with a 2:1 mix of oligo-dT and random hexamers. A synthetic immune receptor repertoire was used to measure amplification bias, and any remaining bias was corrected computationally. The source study handled its data this way. After raw reads were preprocessed to remove errors, the CDR3 was defined following IMGT conventions as running from the conserved cysteine to phenylalanine. Clonality was computed by normalizing Shannon entropy by log2 of the number of productive unique TCRs and subtracting the result from 1. Scalp TCRbeta sequences were cross-referenced with sorted blood CD4 and CD8 repertoires so that the CD4 or CD8 identity of scalp clones could be inferred. TCRdb provides this immuneACCESS table in a form limited to in-frame rearrangements. Some clones are lacking; in checked studies, under half of them reflect an unresolved V gene, and why the rest are absent is not known. V and J calls and clone size are as listed in that table; D and trimming were resolved from the DNA. Here the sample has approximately 170,000 clones; less than 70% occur a single time. The ten biggest clones cover 12% to 15% of the sample.

From the germline V gene, CDR1 is ENHRY and CDR2 is SYGVKD. From the cysteine through the phenylalanine, the CDR3 covers 15 amino acids. The retained sequence is limited to the CDR3, 45 bases, with the frame set at the first base. The meaning of the sample's time point label: roughly 26 weeks on oral tofacitinib. The treatment or condition label, as the study defines it: oral pan-JAK inhibitor, 5-10 mg twice daily. From alopecia areata patients, peripheral blood was collected along with lesional scalp punch biopsies. PBMCs were isolated by density centrifugation and stained for CD3, CD4 and CD8, after which CD4+ and CD8+ T cells were sorted on a FACSAria. On the study overall, not on this receptor specifically: During tofacitinib treatment, many expanded lesional clones stuck around in both scalp and blood, and this persistence may partly explain why relapse happens after treatment is stopped. Compared with normal scalp, lesional scalp had higher clonality and more expanded CD8+ clones, particularly in alopecia totalis/universalis, a pattern that suggests antigenic drive. Because the treated cohort was small and had just a single nonresponder, larger studies are needed to establish links between baseline CD8+ expansion and response. Unlike mouse skin, which is dominated by gammadelta T cells, normal human skin has resident alphabeta T cells that are also sequenced, and this complicates analysis of the scalp TCR repertoire. Scalp clonality and the number of expanded CD8+ clones among the top 100 scalp clones were significantly decreased by tofacitinib. Shared TCR sequences between patients were less evident than in mice, which may be partly attributable to HLA diversity in the patient population.

This sequence was found in a human donor with alopecia areata. This receptor chain uses TRBV10-3 and TRBJ1-1, and possibly TRBD1, on 6 matching bases. Source: CD4+ T cells sorted from blood, taken at week 24, from a patient treated with tofacitinib. The CDR3 region: CASSAAGAGNTEAFF. Here is the DNA: TGTGCCAGCAGTGCGGCAGGGGCAGGGAACACTGAAGCTTTCTTT.